The 15 T cell receptor beta chains given below trace back to one sample, sequenced in a study of response to subunit inactivated influenza vaccine. MiXCR, run by TCRdb on the RT-PCR reads, gives a single entry per CDR3 protein. This repertoire shows just under 250,000 distinct CDR3 sequences, 9% to 15% found once; its top ten account for 7.8%. The input for sequencing was non-naive T cells sorted from PBMCs, taken 14 to 15 days before vaccination. These TCRs come from a man between 45 and 60 years old who received an inactivated influenza vaccine.

Turning to this clonotype: It may be a read error: a sequence one base away is much more abundant. The V gene is TRBV20-1, the J gene TRBJ2-1; weak D call: TRBD1 (5 bases). V was trimmed by 1 base and J by 6 bases, leaving 16 bases between them. CDR3 length: 15 amino acids. Germline lookup yields CDR1 DFQATT and CDR2 SNEGSKA (reference sequence). The CDR3 DNA is TGCAGTGCTAGAGTTTGGTATACAGGTGGCAATGAGCAGTTCTTC. It encodes CSARVWYTGGNEQFF.

This clonotype came up many times. The chain is built from TRBV7-8 and TRBJ1-1, with TRBD1 matching 8 bases. This CDR3 has 13 amino acids. V gave up 5 bases and J gave up 6 bases; unmatched junction bases: 5. The V gene's germline CDR1 is SGHVS and CDR2 FQNEAQ. The CDR3 nucleotides are TGTGCCAGCAGCATCACGGACAGGGCTGAAGCTTTCTTT. Translating it yields CASSITDRAEAFF.

This chain links TRBV5-1 with TRBJ2-7, with D unclear. The germline gives CDR1 SGHRS, CDR2 YFSETQ. This CDR3 is built from 14 residues. With 0 bases removed from V and 1 base from J, the gap between germline ends came to 8 bases. Here the CDR3 reads CASSLEVESYEQYF. Written as DNA, the CDR3 is TGCGCCAGCAGCTTGGAGGTAGAATCCTACGAGCAGTACTTC.

In its sample, this clonotype was seen a few times. This chain joins TRBV4-2 and TRBJ1-1, with unresolved D. V dropped 9 bases and J dropped 3 bases, with 8 bases sitting between them. This CDR3 comprises 11 residues. Looked up from germline, CDR1 is LGHNA and CDR2 is YNFKEQ. The DNA for the CDR3 is TGTGCCAGTATGCGGGACACTGAAGCTTTCTTT. It codes for CASMRDTEAFF.

The J gene is TRBJ2-3, the V gene TRBV7-8, with TRBD2 identical over 10 bases. The CDR3 has 17 residues. The V and J ends lost 5 bases and 3 bases, in that order; junction bases with no gene match: 11. The germline V gene encodes CDR1 SGHVS and CDR2 FQNEAQ. CDR3 nucleotides: TGTGCCAGCAGCCCCGAAAGTGGACTAGCGGAAACAGATACGCAGTATTTT. Amino acids: CASSPESGLAETDTQYF.

The chain combines TRBV10-3 with TRBJ2-6; D not certain. Trimming removed 10 bases at V and 1 base at J, with 5 bases between. Germline V gene lookup returns CDR1 ENHRY and CDR2 SYGVKD. There are 12 residues in the CDR3. CDR3 sequence reads: CASNSGANVLTF. The CDR3 nucleotides read TGTGCCAGCAATTCTGGGGCCAACGTCCTGACTTTC.

This rearrangement joins TRBV5-1 to TRBJ2-2; no reliable D call. The CDR3 runs to 13 residues. Looked up from germline, CDR1 is SGHRS and CDR2 is YFSETQ. Trimming pared 0 bases from V and 8 bases from J, leaving 8 bases between. CDR3 region: CASSLARSGELFF. CDR3 nucleotide sequence: TGCGCCAGCAGCTTGGCCCGGTCAGGGGAGCTGTTTTTT.

The table lists this clonotype with a few counts. This rearrangement joins TRBV20-1 to TRBJ2-1; possible D gene TRBD2, 5 bases. Between the trimmed V and J ends, which lost 1 base and 12 bases, there was a span of 16 bases. This CDR3 comprises 13 residues. Germline-derived CDR1 and CDR2 are DFQATT and SNEGSKA (reference sequence). The CDR3 nucleotides are TGCAGTGCTAGAGTGCCCGGGAAATGGGGGCAGTTCTTC. Translating it yields CSARVPGKWGQFF.

A few counts support this clonotype. The rearrangement uses TRBV12-3 or TRBV12-4 and TRBJ1-2; perhaps TRBD1 as D (5 bases). This CDR3 comprises 12 residues. V gave up 3 bases and J gave up 8 bases, with 10 bases separating them. CDR3 in DNA: TGTGCCAGCAGTTTGGGGCAGTCAGGCTACACCTTC. Translation gives CASSLGQSGYTF.

This clonotype was seen more than once but under ten times. The CDR3 DNA sequence: TGTGCCAGCAGTTTACTGTCGGGGGCTTCCGGCTACACCTTC. Protein product: CASSLLSGASGYTF. The chain has TRBV27 and TRBJ1-2; TRBD1 might be the D (6 bases). CDR1 is MNHEY and CDR2 is SMNVEV in the germline V gene (reference sequence). V shed 2 bases and J shed 8 bases, with 15 bases lying between them. This CDR3 comprises 14 residues.

This clonotype was found many times. The CDR3 region has the DNA TGCGCCAGCAGCTTGACTGGGGGGACGAGCTCTGGAAACACCATATATTTT. This sequence encodes CASSLTGGTSSGNTIYF. The chain recombines TRBV5-1 with TRBJ1-3; D may be TRBD1 (5 bases). Germline lookup yields CDR1 SGHRS and CDR2 YFSETQ. With 1 base removed from V and 0 bases from J, the gap between germline ends came to 14 bases. The CDR3 is 17 amino acids.

There are many counts of this clonotype. The rearrangement uses TRBV28 and TRBJ1-2; D possibly corresponds to TRBD1 (5 bases). Germline assignment: CDR1 MDHEN and CDR2 SYDVKM. Trimming removed 5 bases at V and 3 bases at J, with 10 bases between. This CDR3 is 13 amino acids long. The CDR3 region has the DNA TGTGCCAGCAGTCTACTGACAGACTATGGCTACACCTTC. As protein: CASSLLTDYGYTF.

CDR3 sequence reads: CASGTFSYEQYF. The CDR3 DNA reads as TGTGCCAGCGGGACATTCTCCTACGAGCAGTACTTC. The chain couples TRBV27 to TRBJ2-7, with D perhaps TRBD1 (6 bases). The CDR3 contains 12 residues. Trimming stripped 8 bases from V and 0 bases from J, with 8 bases between. Germline CDR1 and CDR2: MNHEY and SMNVEV (reference sequence).

This clonotype came up many times. This rearrangement joins TRBV28 to TRBJ1-1; D is undetermined. Trimming pared 6 bases from V and 3 bases from J, leaving 11 bases between. The CDR3 is 13 amino acids. CDR1 and CDR2 (germline): MDHEN, SYDVKM. The CDR3 region is CASSRDWDTEAFF. The CDR3 DNA reads as TGTGCCAGCAGCCGCGACTGGGACACTGAAGCTTTCTTT.

This chain connects TRBV5-4 to TRBJ1-6; D ambiguous. The V gene lost 1 base and the J gene lost 10 bases, with 12 bases spanning the gap. This CDR3 is built from 14 residues. Germline V gives CDR1 SGHNT, CDR2 YYREEE (reference sequence). In DNA form, the CDR3 reads TGTGCCAGCAGCTTGCCCCTAAATGGCTCACCCCTCCACTTT. Its protein product is CASSLPLNGSPLHF.